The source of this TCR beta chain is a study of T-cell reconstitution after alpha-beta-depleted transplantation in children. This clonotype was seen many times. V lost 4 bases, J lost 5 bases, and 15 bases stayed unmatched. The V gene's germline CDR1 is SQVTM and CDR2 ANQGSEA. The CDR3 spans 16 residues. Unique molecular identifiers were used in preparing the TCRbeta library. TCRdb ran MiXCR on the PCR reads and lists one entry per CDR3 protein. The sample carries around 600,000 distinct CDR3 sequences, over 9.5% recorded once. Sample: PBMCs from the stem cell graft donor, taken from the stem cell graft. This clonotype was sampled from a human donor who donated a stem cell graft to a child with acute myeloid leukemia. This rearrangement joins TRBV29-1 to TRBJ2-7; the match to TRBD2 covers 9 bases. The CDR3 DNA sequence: TGCAGCGTTGTTTCCCGGGTGGAGGGACTAGCTCACGAGCAGTACTTC. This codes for CSVVSRVEGLAHEQYF.